The 19 T cell receptor beta chains reported below all come from one sample, sequenced in a study of T cells in Graves' hyperthyroidism and ophthalmopathy. Researchers amplified the TCR beta CDR3 regions from RNA transcripts. First-round RT-PCR targeting the TCR CDR3 was performed with the HTBI primer set. A single record per CDR3 protein comes from TCRdb applying MiXCR to the multiplex PCR reads. The repertoire holds roughly 500,000 distinct CDR3 sequences, with over 35% as singletons. Sample: peripheral blood or thyroid tissue (not recorded which). These receptors were taken from an adult woman with Graves' disease, either hyperthyroidism or ophthalmopathy (not recorded which).

In its sample, this clonotype was seen a few times. V and J are TRBV28 and TRBJ1-1, with D uncertain. The germline CDR1 and CDR2 sequences are MDHEN and SYDVKM. Trimming cost V 5 bases and J 1 base, with 14 bases left between them. The CDR3 loop spans 15 amino acids. The CDR3 bases are TGTGCCAGCAGTCCTCCGTCGGGGAGGAACACTGAAGCTTTCTTT. It yields the protein CASSPPSGRNTEAFF.

This clonotype was observed at least ten times. V is TRBV5-1 and J is TRBJ2-5; 8 nucleotides line up with TRBD2. Per germline, CDR1 SGHRS and CDR2 YFSETQ. The trim removed 2 bases at V and 1 base at J, leaving 1 base unmatched. CDR3 length equals 14 residues. This CDR3 is CASSFGTSQETQYF. The CDR3 coding sequence is TGCGCCAGCAGCTTCGGGACTAGCCAAGAGACCCAGTACTTC. Filled out from reference TRBV5-1 and TRBJ2-5, the complete variable domain reads KAGVTQTPRYLIKTRGQQVTLSCSPISGHRSVSWYQQTPGQGLQFLFEYFSETQRNKGNFPGRFSGRQFSNSRSEMNVSTLELGDSALYLCASSFGTSQETQYFGPGTRLLVL.

This clonotype was counted ten times or more. This rearrangement joins TRBV12-3 or TRBV12-4 to TRBJ1-5, with D tentatively TRBD1 (6 bases). Trimming removed 3 bases from V and 0 bases from J, with 9 bases in between. This CDR3 comprises 15 residues. The CDR3 protein is CASSLAGDSNQPQHF. The DNA of the CDR3 is TGTGCCAGCAGTTTGGCAGGGGATAGCAATCAGCCCCAGCATTTT.

The V and J genes are TRBV12-3 or TRBV12-4 and TRBJ1-2; unclear D gene. With 2 bases removed from V and 3 bases from J, the gap between germline ends came to 4 bases. The CDR3 totals 12 residues. The CDR3 region is CASSLTYYGYTF. CDR3 nucleotide sequence: TGTGCCAGCAGTTTAACTTACTATGGCTACACCTTC.

This clonotype came up many times. The chain is built from TRBV12-3 or TRBV12-4 and TRBJ2-6; D is unclear. V lost 10 bases and J 0 bases, leaving 7 bases between the germline ends. This CDR3 contains 13 residues. The CDR3 nucleotides read TGTGCCACCCGTGTCTCTGGGGCCAACGTCCTGACTTTC. Amino acids: CATRVSGANVLTF.

This clonotype was picked up a small number of times. This rearrangement joins TRBV7-6 to TRBJ2-7; TRBD1 matches at 9 bases. This CDR3 is built from 17 residues. Trimming removed 5 bases from V and 6 bases from J; junction bases left unmatched: 17. Per the germline V gene, CDR1 is SGHVS and CDR2 is FNYEAQ. CDR3 residues: CASSLRVPGQGWSEQYF. The DNA for the CDR3 is TGTGCCAGCAGCCTTCGGGTCCCGGGACAGGGTTGGAGCGAGCAGTACTTC.

This clonotype came up many times. CDR3 region: CSAPGVHEQYF. As DNA, the CDR3 is TGCAGTGCCCCAGGGGTCCACGAGCAGTACTTC. The chain links TRBV20-1 to TRBJ2-7; tentatively, D is TRBD1 (6 bases). V lost 6 bases, J lost 5 bases, and 11 bases lay in between. CDR3 length: 11 residues. Germline CDR1 is DFQATT and CDR2 is SNEGSKA (reference sequence).

This clonotype was detected only once. The CDR3 DNA reads TGCGCCAGCAGTGAGTCGTCCGGGGAAATCGAAAAACTGTTTTTT. It codes for CASSESSGEIEKLFF. This sequence joins TRBV10-1 and TRBJ1-4; D is undetermined. With 0 bases removed from V and 8 bases from J, the gap between germline ends came to 13 bases. Per germline, CDR1 WNHNN and CDR2 SYGVQD (reference sequence). The CDR3 runs 15 residues.

Of note for this clonotype: Being one base from a much bigger clone, this may be a read error. The rearrangement joins TRBV19 to TRBJ1-1, with D perhaps TRBD1 (5 bases). Per the germline V gene, CDR1 is LNHDA and CDR2 is SQIVND (reference sequence). The CDR3 contains 15 residues. DNA for the CDR3: TGTGCCAGTAGTCAACCTTTTGGGGCAAGCACTGAAGCTCTCTTT. Translated: CASSQPFGASTEALF.

This chain links TRBV20-1 with TRBJ2-5; D remains ambiguous. Trimming removed 3 bases at V and 5 bases at J, with 10 bases between. CDR1 is DFQATT and CDR2 is SNEGSKA in the germline V gene (reference sequence). This CDR3 region has 12 residues. This CDR3 reads CSASPSLETQYF. The CDR3 DNA follows: TGCAGTGCTAGTCCCTCGCTTGAGACCCAGTACTTC.

This clonotype was picked up a small number of times. The rearrangement uses TRBV7-9 and TRBJ1-2; D call uncertain. V gave up 4 bases and J gave up 3 bases, with 6 bases separating them. This CDR3 spans 12 amino acids. Germline V lookup: CDR1 SEHNR, CDR2 FQNEAQ (reference sequence). CDR3 region: CASSSADYGYTF. The CDR3 coding sequence is TGTGCCAGCAGCTCAGCGGACTATGGCTACACCTTC. Variable domain in full (rest from reference TRBV7-9 and TRBJ1-2): DTGVSQNPRHKITKRGQNVTFRCDPISEHNRLYWYRQTLGQGPEFLTYFQNEAQLEKSRLLSDRFSAERPKGSFSTLEIQRTEQGDSAMYLCASSSADYGYTFGSGTRLTVV.

On this clonotype itself: At one end the junction does not follow the germline gene, possibly because of a read error. The rearrangement uses TRBV29-1 and TRBJ2-5; TRBD2 agrees at 11 bases. Germline CDR1 SQVTM, CDR2 ANQGSEA. The CDR3 runs to 16 residues. CDR3 in DNA: TGTGCCAGCAGCCCTCCTAGCGGGGGGCAGGGAGAGACCCAGTACTTC. The encoded protein is CASSPPSGGQGETQYF.

This clonotype was picked up many times. The chain joins TRBV3-1 to TRBJ2-2; 8 bases line up with TRBD1. Trimming took 5 bases from V and 5 from J; bases not matched to a gene: 4. The CDR3 length is 14 residues. Germline CDR1 is LGHDT and CDR2 is YNNKEL (reference sequence). CDR3 bases: TGTGCCAGCAGCGCAGGGGGCCTTACCGGGGAGCTGTTTTTT. Translated: CASSAGGLTGELFF.

Ten or more counts support this clonotype. The rearrangement joins TRBV6-5 to TRBJ1-5; 7 nucleotides match TRBD1. Per the germline V gene, CDR1 is MNHEY and CDR2 is SVGAGI. This CDR3 comprises 16 residues. V shed 5 bases, J shed 4 bases, and the junction held 11 bases outside the gene matches. As DNA, the CDR3 is TGTGCCAGCAGTCCATCGACAGGGAGATGGAATCAGCCCCAGCATTTT. This gives the protein CASSPSTGRWNQPQHF.

This rearrangement joins TRBV10-2 to TRBJ2-7; 9 nucleotides align to TRBD2. The CDR3 spans 15 residues. Germline loops: CDR1 WSHSY, CDR2 SAAADI. The V and J ends lost 6 bases and 3 bases, in that order; junction bases with no gene match: 9. CDR3 region: CASSLAPAGGYEQYF. In DNA, the CDR3 is TGCGCCAGCAGCTTGGCCCCAGCGGGAGGCTACGAGCAGTACTTC.

The rearrangement uses TRBV10-3 and TRBJ1-1, with D perhaps TRBD1 (5 bases). Germline V gene sequence: CDR1 ENHRY, CDR2 SYGVKD. V lost 4 bases, J lost 5 bases, and 17 bases lay in between. CDR3 length: 15 residues. The CDR3 region is CAISVRGKLGTEAFF. CDR3 in DNA: TGTGCCATCAGTGTGAGGGGTAAGCTAGGAACTGAAGCTTTCTTT.

The chain combines TRBV29-1 with TRBJ2-3; a possible D gene is TRBD2 (5 bases). Germline V lookup: CDR1 SQVTM, CDR2 ANQGSEA. The length of the CDR3 is 12 residues. The V gene lost 4 bases and the J gene lost 4 bases, with 9 bases spanning the gap. The CDR3 sequence: CSVVEGADTQYF. The CDR3 DNA follows: TGCAGCGTTGTAGAGGGCGCAGATACGCAGTATTTT.

This chain uses TRBV20-1 with TRBJ1-2; TRBD1 might be the D (5 bases). The CDR3 contains 11 residues. Germline V lookup: CDR1 DFQATT, CDR2 SNEGSKA (reference sequence). V was trimmed by 6 bases and J by 12 bases, leaving 17 bases between them. The CDR3 reads CSAFGGAGNTF. CDR3 in DNA: TGCAGTGCCTTCGGTGGGGCTGGAAACACCTTC.

The table lists this clonotype with many counts. The chain recombines TRBV20-1 with TRBJ2-2; D gene ambiguous. Germline V gives CDR1 DFQATT, CDR2 SNEGSKA (reference sequence). V shed 1 base and J shed 4 bases, with 13 bases lying between them. The CDR3 is 15 amino acids. CDR3 loop: CSARGSGGGTGELFF. As DNA, the CDR3 is TGCAGTGCTAGAGGGTCGGGTGGCGGCACCGGGGAGCTGTTTTTT.